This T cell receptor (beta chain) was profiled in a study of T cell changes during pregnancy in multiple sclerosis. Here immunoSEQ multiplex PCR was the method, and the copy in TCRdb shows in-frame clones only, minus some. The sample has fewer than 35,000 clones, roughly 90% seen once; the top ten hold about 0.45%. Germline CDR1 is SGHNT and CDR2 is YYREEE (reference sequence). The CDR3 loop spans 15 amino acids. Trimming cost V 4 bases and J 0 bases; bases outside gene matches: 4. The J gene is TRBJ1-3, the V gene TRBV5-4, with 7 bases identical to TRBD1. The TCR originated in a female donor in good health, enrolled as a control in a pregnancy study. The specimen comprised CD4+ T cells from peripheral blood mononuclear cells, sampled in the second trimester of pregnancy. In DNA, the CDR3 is TGTGCCAGCAGCCTGACAGGGCACTCTGGAAACACCATATATTTT. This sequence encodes CASSLTGHSGNTIYF.